Presented here are 2 T cell receptor beta chains from one specimen sequenced in a study of shared clonotypes between healthy human individuals. TCRdb's copy holds only in-frame clones and misses some; the assay was immunoSEQ multiplex PCR. The repertoire holds roughly 2.2 million clones, with over 90% as singletons. Material for sequencing was naive CD4+ T cells from PBMCs. Subset here: CD45RA+ positively selected. These TCRs come from a man aged 18 to 29 in good health. Some clones in this sample may be carry-over from other donors' samples.

The V gene is TRBV28, the J gene TRBJ2-5; 10 bases agree with TRBD2. CDR3 size: 16 residues. CDR1 and CDR2 (germline): MDHEN, SYDVKM. Germline trimming cut 5 bases from V and 2 bases from J; bases unmatched to any gene: 8. The chain's CDR3 is CASSKIAGGQQETQYF. Here the CDR3 DNA reads TGTGCCAGCAGTAAGATAGCGGGAGGACAGCAAGAGACCCAGTACTTC.

The rearrangement joins TRBV28 to TRBJ2-7; D unresolved. With 11 bases removed from V and 7 bases from J, the gap between germline ends came to 6 bases. The germline CDR1 and CDR2 sequences are MDHEN and SYDVKM. The CDR3 sequence is 8 residues long. The CDR3: CAAQEQYF. The CDR3 coding sequence is TGTGCCGCCCAAGAGCAGTACTTC. Combining the CDR3 with reference TRBV28 and TRBJ2-7 gives the whole variable domain DVKVTQSSRYLVKRTGEKVFLECVQDMDHENMFWYRQDPGLGLRLIYFSYDVKMKEKGDIPEGYSVSREKKERFSLILESASTNQTSMYLCAAQEQYFGPGTRLTVT.